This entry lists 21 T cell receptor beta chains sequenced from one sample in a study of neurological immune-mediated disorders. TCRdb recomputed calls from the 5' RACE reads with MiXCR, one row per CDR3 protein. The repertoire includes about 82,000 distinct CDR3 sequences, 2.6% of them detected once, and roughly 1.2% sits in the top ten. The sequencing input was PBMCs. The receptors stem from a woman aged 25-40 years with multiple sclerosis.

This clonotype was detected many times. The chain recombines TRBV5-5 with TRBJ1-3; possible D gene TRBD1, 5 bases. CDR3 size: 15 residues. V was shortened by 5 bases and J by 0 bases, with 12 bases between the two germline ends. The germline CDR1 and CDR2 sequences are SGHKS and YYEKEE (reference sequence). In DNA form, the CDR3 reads TGTGCCAGCAGACGGCTGGGGGGCTCTGGAAACACCATATATTTT. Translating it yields CASRRLGGSGNTIYF.

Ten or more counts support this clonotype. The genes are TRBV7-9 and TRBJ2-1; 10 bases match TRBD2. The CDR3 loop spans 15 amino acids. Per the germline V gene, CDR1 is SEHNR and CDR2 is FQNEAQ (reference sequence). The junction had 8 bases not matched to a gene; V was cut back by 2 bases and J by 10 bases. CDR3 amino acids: CASSLQREGLPEQFF. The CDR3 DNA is TGTGCCAGCAGCTTACAGCGGGAGGGCCTCCCAGAGCAGTTCTTC.

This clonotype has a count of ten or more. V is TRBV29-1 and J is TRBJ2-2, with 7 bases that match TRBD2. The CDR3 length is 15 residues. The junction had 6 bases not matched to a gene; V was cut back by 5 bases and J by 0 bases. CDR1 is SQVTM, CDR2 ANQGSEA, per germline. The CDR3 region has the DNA TGCAGCGTTCTCCGGGACTACCCGAACACCGGGGAGCTGTTTTTT. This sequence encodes CSVLRDYPNTGELFF.

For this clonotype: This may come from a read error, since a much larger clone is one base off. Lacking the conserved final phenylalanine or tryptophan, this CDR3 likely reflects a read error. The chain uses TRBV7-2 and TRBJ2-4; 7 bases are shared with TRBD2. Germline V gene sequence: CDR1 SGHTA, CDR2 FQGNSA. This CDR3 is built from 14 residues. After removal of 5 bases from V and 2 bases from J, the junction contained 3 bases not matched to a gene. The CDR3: CASSRGTTKNIQYC. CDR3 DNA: TGTGCCAGCAGCCGTGGGACTACCAAAAACATTCAGTACTGC.

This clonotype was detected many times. CDR3 region: CAISGDSNEQFF. Written as DNA, the CDR3 is TGTGCCATCAGTGGGGATTCCAATGAGCAGTTCTTC. The V gene is TRBV10-3, the J gene TRBJ2-1; D remains ambiguous. V lost 4 bases to trimming and J lost 6 bases, with 7 bases between them. Germline V lookup: CDR1 ENHRY, CDR2 SYGVKD. The CDR3 consists of 12 residues.

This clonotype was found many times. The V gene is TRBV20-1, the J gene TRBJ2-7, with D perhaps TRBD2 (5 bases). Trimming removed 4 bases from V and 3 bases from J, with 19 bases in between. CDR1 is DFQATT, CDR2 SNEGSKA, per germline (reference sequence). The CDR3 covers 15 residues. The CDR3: CSATQPGLADYEQYF. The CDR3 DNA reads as TGCAGTGCTACCCAACCCGGGCTAGCCGACTACGAGCAGTACTTC.

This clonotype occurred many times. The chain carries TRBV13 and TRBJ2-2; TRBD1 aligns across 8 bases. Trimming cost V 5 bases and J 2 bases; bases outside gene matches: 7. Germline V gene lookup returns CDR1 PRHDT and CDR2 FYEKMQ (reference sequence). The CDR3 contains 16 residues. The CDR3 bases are TGTGCCAGCAGCCGAGACAGGGGCCTTAACACCGGGGAGCTGTTTTTT. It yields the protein CASSRDRGLNTGELFF.

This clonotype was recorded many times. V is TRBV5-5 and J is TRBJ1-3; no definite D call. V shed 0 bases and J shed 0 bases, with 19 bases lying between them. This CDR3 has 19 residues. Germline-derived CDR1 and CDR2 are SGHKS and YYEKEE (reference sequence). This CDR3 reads CASSLANWRTHYSGNTIYF. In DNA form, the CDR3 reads TGTGCCAGCAGCTTGGCCAATTGGCGAACACACTACTCTGGAAACACCATATATTTT.

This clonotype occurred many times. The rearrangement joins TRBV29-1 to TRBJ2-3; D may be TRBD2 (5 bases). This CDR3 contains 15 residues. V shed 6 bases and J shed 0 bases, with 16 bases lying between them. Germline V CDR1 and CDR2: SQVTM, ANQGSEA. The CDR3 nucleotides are TGCAGCGTGGACCCCAGCGGAGCTAGCACAGATACGCAGTATTTT. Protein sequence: CSVDPSGASTDTQYF.

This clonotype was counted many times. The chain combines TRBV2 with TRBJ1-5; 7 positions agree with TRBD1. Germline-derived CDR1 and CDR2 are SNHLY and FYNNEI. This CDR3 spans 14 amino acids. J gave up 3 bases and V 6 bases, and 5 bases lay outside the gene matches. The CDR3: CASRRQGVNQPQHF. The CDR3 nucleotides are TGTGCCAGCAGGCGACAGGGCGTCAATCAGCCCCAGCATTTT.

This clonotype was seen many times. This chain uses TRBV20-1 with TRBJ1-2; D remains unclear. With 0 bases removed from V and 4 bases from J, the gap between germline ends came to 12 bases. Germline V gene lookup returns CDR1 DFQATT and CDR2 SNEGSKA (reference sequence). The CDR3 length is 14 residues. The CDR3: CSAREDKGGYGYTF. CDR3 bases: TGCAGTGCTAGAGAAGACAAGGGCGGCTATGGCTACACCTTC.

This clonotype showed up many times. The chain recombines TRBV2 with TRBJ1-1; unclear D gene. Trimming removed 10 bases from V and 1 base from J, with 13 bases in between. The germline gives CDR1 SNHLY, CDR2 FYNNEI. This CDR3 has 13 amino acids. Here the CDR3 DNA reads TGTGCCATCGGACGGACGTCGAACACTGAAGCTTTCTTT. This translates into CAIGRTSNTEAFF.

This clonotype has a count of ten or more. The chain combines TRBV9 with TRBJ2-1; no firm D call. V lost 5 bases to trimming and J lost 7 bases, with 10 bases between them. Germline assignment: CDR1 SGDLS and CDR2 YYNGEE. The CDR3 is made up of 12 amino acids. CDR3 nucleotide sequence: TGTGCCAGCAGAGGGCCAGGAAATGAGCAGTTCTTC. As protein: CASRGPGNEQFF.

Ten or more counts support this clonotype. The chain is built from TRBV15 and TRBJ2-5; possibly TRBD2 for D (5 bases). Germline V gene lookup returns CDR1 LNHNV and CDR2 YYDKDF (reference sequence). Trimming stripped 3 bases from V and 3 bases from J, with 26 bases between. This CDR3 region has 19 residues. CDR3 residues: CATSRGPGRAGIKKETQYF. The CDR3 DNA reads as TGTGCCACCAGCAGGGGCCCTGGAAGGGCCGGGATCAAAAAAGAGACCCAGTACTTC.

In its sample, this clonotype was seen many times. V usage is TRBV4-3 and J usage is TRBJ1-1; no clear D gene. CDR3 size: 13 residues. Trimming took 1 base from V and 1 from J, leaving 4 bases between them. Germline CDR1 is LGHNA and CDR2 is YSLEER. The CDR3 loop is CASSQGWNTEAFF. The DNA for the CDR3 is TGCGCCAGCAGCCAAGGGTGGAACACTGAAGCTTTCTTT.

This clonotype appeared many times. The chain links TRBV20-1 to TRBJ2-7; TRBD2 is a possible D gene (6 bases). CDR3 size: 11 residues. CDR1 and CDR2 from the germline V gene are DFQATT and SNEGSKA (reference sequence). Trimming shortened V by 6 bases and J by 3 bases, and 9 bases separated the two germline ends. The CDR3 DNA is TGCAGTGCGACGGGAGACTACGAGCAGTACTTC. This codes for CSATGDYEQYF.

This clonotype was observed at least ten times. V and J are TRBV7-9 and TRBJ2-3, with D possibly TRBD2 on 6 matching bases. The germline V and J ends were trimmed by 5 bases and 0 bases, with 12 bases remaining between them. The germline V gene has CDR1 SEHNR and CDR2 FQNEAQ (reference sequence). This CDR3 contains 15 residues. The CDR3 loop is CASSLRGLSTDTQYF. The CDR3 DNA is TGTGCCAGCAGCCTACGAGGACTAAGCACAGATACGCAGTATTTT.

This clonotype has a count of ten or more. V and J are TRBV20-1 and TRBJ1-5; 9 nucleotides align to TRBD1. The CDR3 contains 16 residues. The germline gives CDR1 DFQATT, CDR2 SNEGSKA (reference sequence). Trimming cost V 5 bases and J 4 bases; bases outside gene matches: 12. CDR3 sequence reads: CSASETGGTFNQPQHF. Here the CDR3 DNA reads TGCAGTGCTTCAGAAACAGGGGGCACCTTTAATCAGCCCCAGCATTTT.

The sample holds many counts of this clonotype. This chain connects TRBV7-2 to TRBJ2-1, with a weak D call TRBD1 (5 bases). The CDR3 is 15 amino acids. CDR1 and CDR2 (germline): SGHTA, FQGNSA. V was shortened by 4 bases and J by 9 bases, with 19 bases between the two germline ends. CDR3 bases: TGTGCCAGCAGCTCAACTCAGGGTATTTATCTTGAGCAGTTCTTC. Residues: CASSSTQGIYLEQFF.

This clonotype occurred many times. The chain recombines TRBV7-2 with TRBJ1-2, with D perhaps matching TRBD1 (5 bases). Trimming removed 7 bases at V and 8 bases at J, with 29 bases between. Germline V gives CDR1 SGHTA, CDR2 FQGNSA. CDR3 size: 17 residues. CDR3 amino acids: CASNRGRRGEDNWGYTF. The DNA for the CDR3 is TGTGCCAGCAACCGAGGGAGGAGAGGGGAGGACAACTGGGGCTACACCTTC.

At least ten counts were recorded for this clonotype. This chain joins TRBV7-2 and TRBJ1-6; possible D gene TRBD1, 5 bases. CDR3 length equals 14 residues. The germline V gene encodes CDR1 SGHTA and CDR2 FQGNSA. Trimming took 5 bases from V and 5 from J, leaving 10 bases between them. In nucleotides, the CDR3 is TGTGCCAGCAGCCCGCCAGGGAATAATTCACCCCTCCACTTT. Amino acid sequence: CASSPPGNNSPLHF.